The T cell receptor beta chain described here comes from a study of shared T cell receptors in the human thymus. Worth noting for this clone: Relative to the germline gene, one junction end is altered; a read error may explain this.

In germline, CDR1 is SGHDT, CDR2 YYEEEE. This CDR3 region has 15 residues. Measured with immunoSEQ multiplex PCR; TCRdb has only the in-frame clones, and not every one. Of some 700,000 clones in the sample, 80% to 90% are singletons; the top ten hold 0.008% to 0.011%. This sample was shared with a second study, whose subject was human thymus T cells. That paper notes: Each of the donors was a healthy Finnish infant who was undergoing open corrective cardiac surgery for congenital heart defects. There appeared to be biased usage of V and J genes in thymic and blood repertoires. Related research examined unrelated individuals and reported that their thymic repertoires overlapped highly.

The sequencing input was thymocytes. The sequence came from a girl less than two years old with a congenital heart defect. The J gene is TRBJ2-2, the V gene TRBV5-6; D might be TRBD1 (6 bases). The chain's CDR3 is CASSSRQVNPGELFF. CDR3 sequence (DNA): TGTGCCAGCAGCTCCAGACAGGTGAACCCCGGGGAGCTGTTTTTT.